This TCR beta chain was recorded in a study of T cell responses to AZD1222 COVID-19 vaccine. Generated by immunoSEQ multiplex PCR, the TCRdb table keeps only in-frame clones and is missing some. The sample records about 150,000 clones, around nine tenths being singletons. V was pared by 4 bases and J by 2 bases, with 5 bases between. The germline gives CDR1 LGHNA, CDR2 YNFKEQ. This CDR3 has 12 residues. This TCR derives from an adult in good health. The rearrangement links TRBV4-2 to TRBJ1-1; D not resolved. Source: peripheral blood, taken on day 0 of AZD1222 vaccination. The CDR3 protein is CASSRPNTEAFF. Here the CDR3 DNA reads TGTGCCAGCAGCCGCCCCAACACTGAAGCTTTCTTT.